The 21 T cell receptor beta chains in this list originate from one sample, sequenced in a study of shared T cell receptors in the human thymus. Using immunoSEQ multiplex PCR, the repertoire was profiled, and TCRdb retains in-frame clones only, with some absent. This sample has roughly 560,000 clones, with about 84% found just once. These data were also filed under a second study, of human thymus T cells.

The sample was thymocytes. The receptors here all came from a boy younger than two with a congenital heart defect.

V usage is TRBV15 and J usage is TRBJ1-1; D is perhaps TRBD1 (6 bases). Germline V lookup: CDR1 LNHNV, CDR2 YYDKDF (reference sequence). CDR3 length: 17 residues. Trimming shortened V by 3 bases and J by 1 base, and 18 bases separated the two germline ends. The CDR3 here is CATSRPQGLRKNTEAFF. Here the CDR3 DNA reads TGTGCCACCAGCAGGCCCCAGGGGCTTCGGAAGAACACTGAAGCTTTCTTT.

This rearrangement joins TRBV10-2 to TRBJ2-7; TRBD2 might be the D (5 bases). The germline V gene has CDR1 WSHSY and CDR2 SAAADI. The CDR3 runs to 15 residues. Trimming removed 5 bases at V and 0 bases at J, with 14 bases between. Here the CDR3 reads CASSQRRRSSYEQYF. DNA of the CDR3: TGCGCCAGCAGTCAGCGGAGAAGAAGCTCCTACGAGCAGTACTTC.

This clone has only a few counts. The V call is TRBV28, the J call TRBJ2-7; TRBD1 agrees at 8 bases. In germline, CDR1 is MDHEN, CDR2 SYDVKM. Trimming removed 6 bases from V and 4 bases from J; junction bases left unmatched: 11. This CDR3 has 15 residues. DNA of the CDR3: TGTGCCAGCAGCGGACATGGACAGGGAAGGTACGAGCAGTACTTC. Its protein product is CASSGHGQGRYEQYF.

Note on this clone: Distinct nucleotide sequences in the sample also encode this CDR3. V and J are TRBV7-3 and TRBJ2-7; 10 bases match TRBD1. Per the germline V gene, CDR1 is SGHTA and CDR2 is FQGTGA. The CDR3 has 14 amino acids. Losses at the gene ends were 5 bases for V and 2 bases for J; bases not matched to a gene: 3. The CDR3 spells CASSPGQGPYEQYF. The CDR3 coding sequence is TGTGCCAGCAGCCCGGGACAGGGGCCCTACGAGCAGTACTTC. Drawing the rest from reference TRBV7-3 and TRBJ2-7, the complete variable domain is GAGVSQTPSNKVTEKGKYVELRCDPISGHTALYWYRQSLGQGPEFLIYFQGTGAADDSGLPNDRFFAVRPEGSVSTLKIQRTERGDSAVYLCASSPGQGPYEQYFGPGTRLTVT.

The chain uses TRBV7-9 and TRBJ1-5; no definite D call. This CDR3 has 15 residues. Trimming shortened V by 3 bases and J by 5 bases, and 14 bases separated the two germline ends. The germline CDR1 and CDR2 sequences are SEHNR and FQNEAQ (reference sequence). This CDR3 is CASSFRTYHYQPQHF. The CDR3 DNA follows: TGTGCCAGCAGCTTTCGAACTTACCATTATCAGCCCCAGCATTTT. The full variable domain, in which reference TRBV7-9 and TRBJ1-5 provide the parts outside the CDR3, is DTGVSQNPRHKITKRGQNVTFRCDPISEHNRLYWYRQTLGQGPEFLTYFQNEAQLEKSRLLSDRFSAERPKGSFSTLEIQRTEQGDSAMYLCASSFRTYHYQPQHFGDGTRLSIL.

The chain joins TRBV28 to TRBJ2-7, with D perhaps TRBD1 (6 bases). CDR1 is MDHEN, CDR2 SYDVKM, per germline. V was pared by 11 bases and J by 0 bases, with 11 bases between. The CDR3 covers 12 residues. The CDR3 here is CAVSRGSYEQYF. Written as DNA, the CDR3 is TGTGCCGTTAGCAGGGGCTCCTACGAGCAGTACTTC. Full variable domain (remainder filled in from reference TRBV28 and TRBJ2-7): DVKVTQSSRYLVKRTGEKVFLECVQDMDHENMFWYRQDPGLGLRLIYFSYDVKMKEKGDIPEGYSVSREKKERFSLILESASTNQTSMYLCAVSRGSYEQYFGPGTRLTVT.

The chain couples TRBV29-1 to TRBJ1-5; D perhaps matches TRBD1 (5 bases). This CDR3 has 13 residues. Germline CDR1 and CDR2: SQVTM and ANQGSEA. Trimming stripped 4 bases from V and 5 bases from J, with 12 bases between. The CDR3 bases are TGCAGCGTTGGAGCAATCAGGGATCAGCCCCAGCATTTT. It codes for CSVGAIRDQPQHF.

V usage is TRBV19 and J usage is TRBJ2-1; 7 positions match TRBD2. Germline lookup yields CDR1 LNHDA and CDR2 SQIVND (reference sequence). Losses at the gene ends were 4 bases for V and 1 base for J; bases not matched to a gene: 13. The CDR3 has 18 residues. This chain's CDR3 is CASSTPPYSSGSYNEQFF. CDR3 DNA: TGTGCCAGTAGTACTCCCCCCTACTCTAGCGGATCCTACAATGAGCAGTTCTTC.

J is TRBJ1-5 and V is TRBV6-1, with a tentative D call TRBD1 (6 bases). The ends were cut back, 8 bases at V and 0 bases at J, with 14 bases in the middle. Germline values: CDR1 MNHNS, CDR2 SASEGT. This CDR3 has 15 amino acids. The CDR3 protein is CASRPRTVSNQPQHF. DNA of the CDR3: TGTGCCAGCCGACCTAGGACAGTTAGCAATCAGCCCCAGCATTTT.

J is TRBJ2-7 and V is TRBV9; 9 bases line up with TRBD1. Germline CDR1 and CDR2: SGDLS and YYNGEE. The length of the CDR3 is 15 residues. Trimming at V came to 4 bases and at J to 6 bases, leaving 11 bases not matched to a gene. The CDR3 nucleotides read TGTGCCAGCAGCCATCCCTCATACAGGGGGCGCGAGCAGTACTTC. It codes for CASSHPSYRGREQYF.

The CDR3 region has the DNA TGCGCCAGCAGCCAAGAAATGGCAGGGACAATTATAGAGCAGTACTTC. Translated: CASSQEMAGTIIEQYF. This rearrangement joins TRBV4-3 to TRBJ2-7; possibly TRBD1 for D (6 bases). This CDR3 spans 16 amino acids. Deletions cut 0 bases from V and 7 bases from J, with 19 bases between. Germline assignment: CDR1 LGHNA and CDR2 YSLEER.

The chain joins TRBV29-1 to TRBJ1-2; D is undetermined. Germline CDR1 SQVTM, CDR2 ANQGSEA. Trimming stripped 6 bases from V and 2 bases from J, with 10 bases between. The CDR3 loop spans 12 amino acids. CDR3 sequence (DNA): TGCAGCGTCCAAGGAGGGAACTATGGCTACACCTTC. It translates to CSVQGGNYGYTF.

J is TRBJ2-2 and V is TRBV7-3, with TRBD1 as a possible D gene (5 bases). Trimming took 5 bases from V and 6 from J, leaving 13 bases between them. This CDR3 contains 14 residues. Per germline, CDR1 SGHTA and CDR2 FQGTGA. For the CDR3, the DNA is TGTGCCAGCAGCGCTCAGGGAATCGCCGGGGAGCTGTTTTTT. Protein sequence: CASSAQGIAGELFF. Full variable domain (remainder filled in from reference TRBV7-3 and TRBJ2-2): GAGVSQTPSNKVTEKGKYVELRCDPISGHTALYWYRQSLGQGPEFLIYFQGTGAADDSGLPNDRFFAVRPEGSVSTLKIQRTERGDSAVYLCASSAQGIAGELFFGEGSRLTVL.

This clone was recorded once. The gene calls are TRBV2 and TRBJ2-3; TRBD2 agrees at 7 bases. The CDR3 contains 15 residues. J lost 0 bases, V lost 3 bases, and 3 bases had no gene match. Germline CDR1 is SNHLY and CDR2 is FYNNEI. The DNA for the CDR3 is TGTGCCAGCAGTGAGGATAGCGGGAGCACAGATACGCAGTATTTT. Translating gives CASSEDSGSTDTQYF.

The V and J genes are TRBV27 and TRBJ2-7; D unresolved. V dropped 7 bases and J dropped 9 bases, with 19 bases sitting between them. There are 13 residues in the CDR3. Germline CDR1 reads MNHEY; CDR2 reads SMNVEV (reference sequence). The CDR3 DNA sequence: TGTGCCAGCACCGCCCCTCACTCACGGGTGCAGTACTTC. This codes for CASTAPHSRVQYF.

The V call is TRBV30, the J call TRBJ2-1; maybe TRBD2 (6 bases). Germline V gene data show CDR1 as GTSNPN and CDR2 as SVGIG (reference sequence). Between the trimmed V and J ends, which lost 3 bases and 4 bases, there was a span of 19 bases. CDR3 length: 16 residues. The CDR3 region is CAWSPPLTSLYNEQFF. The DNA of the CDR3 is TGTGCCTGGAGCCCTCCACTTACTAGCTTATACAATGAGCAGTTCTTC.

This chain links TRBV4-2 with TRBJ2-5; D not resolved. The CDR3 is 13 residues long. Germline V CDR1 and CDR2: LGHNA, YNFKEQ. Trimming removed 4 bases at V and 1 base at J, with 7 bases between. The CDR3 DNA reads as TGTGCCAGCAGCCCTAACGGCCAAGAGACCCAGTACTTC. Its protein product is CASSPNGQETQYF.

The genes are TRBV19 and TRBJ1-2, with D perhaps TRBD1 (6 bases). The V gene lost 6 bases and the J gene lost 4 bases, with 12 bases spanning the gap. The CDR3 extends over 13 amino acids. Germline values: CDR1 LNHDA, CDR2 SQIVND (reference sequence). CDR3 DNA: TGTGCCAGTAGCCCAGGGGAGGGCTATGGCTACACCTTC. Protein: CASSPGEGYGYTF.

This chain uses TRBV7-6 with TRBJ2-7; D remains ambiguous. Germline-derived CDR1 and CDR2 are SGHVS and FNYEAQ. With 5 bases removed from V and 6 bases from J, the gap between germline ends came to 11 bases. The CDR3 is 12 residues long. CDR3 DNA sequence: TGTGCCAGCAGCCCCCGGAGCCGCGAGCAGTACTTC. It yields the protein CASSPRSREQYF.

In DNA, the CDR3 is TGTGCCAGCAGCTTAGATCCTGGCAGCGGGAAGGTTACAGATACGCAGTATTTT. Protein product: CASSLDPGSGKVTDTQYF. The V and J genes are TRBV11-3 and TRBJ2-3; 7 bases are a match to TRBD2. V trimming: 0 bases; J trimming: 3 bases; junction bases outside the gene matches: 12. Germline V gene data show CDR1 as SGHNT and CDR2 as YENEEA. This CDR3 has 18 residues.

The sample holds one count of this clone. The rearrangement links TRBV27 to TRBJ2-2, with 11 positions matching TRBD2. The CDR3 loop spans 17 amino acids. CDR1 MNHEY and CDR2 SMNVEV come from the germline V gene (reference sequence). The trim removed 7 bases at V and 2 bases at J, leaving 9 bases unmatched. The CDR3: CASIDSGRAYNTGELFF. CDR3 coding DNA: TGTGCCAGCATTGATAGCGGGAGGGCCTATAACACCGGGGAGCTGTTTTTT.